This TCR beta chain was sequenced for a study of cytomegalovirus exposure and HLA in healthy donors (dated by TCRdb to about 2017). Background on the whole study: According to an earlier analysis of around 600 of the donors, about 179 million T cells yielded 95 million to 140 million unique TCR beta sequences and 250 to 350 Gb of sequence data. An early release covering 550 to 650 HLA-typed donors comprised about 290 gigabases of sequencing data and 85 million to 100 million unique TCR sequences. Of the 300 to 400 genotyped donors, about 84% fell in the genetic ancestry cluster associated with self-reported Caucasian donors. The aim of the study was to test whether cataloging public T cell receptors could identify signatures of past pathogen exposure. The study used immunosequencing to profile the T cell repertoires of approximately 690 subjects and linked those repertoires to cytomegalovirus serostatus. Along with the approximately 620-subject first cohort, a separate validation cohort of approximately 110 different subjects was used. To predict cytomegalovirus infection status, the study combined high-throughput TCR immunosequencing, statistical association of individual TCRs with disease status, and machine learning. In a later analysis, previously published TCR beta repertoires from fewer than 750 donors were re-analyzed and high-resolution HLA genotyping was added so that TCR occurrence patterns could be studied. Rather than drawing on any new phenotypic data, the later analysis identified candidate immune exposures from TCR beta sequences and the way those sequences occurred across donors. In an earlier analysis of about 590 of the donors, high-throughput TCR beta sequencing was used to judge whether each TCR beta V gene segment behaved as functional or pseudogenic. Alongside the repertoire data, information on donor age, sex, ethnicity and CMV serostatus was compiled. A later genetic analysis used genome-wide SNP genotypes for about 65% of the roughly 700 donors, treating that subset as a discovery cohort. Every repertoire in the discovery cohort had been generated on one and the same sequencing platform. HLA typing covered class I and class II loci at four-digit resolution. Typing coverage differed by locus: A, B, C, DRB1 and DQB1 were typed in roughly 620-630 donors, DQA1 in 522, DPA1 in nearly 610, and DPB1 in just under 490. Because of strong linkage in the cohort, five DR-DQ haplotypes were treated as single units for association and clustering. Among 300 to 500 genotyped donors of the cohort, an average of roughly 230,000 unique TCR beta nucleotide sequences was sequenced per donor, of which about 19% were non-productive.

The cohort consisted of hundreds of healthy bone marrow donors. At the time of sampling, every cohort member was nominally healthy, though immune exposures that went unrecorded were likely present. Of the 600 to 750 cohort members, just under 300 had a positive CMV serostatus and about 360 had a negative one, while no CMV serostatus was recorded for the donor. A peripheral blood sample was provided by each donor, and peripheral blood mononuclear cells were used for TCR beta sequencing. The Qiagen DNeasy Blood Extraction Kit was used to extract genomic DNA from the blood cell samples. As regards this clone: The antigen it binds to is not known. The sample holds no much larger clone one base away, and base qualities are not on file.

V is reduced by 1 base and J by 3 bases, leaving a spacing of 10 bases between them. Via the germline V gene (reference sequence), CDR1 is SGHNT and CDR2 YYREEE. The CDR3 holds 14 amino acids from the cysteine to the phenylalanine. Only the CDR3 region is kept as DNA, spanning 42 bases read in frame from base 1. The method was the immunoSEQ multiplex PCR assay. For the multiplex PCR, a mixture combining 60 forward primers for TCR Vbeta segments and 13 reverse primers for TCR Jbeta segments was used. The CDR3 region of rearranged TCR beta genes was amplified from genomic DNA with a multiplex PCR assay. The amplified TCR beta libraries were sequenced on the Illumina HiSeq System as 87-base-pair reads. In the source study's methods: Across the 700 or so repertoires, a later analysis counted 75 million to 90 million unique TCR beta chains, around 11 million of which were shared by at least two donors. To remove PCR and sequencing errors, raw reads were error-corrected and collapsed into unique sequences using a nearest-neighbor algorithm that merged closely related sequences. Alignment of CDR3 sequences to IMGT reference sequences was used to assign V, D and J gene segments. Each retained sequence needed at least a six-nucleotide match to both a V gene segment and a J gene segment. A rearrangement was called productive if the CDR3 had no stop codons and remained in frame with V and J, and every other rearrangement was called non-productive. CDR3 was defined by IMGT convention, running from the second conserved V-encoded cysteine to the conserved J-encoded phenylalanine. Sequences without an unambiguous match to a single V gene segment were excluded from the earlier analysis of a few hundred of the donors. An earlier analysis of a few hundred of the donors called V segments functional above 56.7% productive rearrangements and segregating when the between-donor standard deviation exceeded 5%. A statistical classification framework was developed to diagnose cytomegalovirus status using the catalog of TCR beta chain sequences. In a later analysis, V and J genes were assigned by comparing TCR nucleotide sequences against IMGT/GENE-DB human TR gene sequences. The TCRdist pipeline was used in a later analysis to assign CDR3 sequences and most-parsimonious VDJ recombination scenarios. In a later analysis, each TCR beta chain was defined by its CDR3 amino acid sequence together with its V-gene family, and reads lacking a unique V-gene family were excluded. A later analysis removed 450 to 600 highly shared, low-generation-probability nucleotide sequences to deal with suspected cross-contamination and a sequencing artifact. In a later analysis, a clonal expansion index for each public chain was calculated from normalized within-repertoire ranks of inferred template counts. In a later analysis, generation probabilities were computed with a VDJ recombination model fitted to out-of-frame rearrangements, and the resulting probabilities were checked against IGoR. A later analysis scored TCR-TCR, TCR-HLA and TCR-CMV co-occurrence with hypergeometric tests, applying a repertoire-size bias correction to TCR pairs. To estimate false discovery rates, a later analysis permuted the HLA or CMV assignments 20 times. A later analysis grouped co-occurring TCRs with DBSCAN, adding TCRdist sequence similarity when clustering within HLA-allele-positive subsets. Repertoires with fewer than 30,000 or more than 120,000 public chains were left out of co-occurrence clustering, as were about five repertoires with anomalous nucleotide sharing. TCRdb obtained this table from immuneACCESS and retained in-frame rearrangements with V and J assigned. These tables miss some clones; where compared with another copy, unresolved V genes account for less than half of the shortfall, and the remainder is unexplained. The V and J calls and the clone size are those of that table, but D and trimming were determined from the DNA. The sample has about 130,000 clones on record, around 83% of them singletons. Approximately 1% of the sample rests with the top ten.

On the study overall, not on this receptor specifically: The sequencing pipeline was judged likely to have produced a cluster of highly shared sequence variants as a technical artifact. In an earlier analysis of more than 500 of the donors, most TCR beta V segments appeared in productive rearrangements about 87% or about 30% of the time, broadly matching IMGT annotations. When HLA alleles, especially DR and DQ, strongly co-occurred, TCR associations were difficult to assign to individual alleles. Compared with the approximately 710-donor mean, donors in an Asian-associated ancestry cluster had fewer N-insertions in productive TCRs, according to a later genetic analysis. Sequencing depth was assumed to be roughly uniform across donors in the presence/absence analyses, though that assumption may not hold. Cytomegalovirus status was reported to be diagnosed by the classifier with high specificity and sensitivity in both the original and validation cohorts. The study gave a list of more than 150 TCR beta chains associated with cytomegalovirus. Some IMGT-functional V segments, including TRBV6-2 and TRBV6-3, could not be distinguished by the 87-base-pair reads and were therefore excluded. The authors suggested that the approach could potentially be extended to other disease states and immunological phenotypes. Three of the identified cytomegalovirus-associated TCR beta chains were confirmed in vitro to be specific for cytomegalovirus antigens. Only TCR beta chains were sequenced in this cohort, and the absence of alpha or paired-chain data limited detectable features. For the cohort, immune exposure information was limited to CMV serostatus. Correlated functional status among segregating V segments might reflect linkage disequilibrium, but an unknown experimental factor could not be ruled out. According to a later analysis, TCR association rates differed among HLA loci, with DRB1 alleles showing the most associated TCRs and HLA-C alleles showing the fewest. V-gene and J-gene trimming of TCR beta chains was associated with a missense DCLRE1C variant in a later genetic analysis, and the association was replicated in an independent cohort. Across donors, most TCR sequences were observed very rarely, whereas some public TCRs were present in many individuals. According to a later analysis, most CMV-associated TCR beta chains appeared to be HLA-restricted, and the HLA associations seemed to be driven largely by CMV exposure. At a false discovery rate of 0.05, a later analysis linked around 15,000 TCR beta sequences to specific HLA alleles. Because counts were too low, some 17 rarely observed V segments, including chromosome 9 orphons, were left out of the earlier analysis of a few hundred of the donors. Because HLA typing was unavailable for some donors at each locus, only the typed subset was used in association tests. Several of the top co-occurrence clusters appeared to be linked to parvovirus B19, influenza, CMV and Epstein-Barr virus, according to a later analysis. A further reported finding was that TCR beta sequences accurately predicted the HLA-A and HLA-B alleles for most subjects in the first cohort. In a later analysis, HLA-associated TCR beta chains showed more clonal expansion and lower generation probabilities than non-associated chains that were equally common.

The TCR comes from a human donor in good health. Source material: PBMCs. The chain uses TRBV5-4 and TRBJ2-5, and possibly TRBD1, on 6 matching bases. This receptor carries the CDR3 CASSLNRAKETQYF. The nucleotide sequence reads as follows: TGTGCCAGCAGCTTGAACAGGGCGAAAGAGACCCAGTACTTC.